This entry is about one TCR beta chain. This entry comes from a study of blood T cell repertoires in COVID-19. Study details: The analysed material was cDNA or gDNA that came from T cells, B-cell-depleted T cells, or PBMCs.

Some clones are missing from TCRdb's copy, which holds only in-frame ones; the method was immunoSEQ multiplex PCR. The sample records 85,000 to 100,000 clones, more than 75% being singletons. The CDR3 totals 13 residues. Germline lookup yields CDR1 SGHNT and CDR2 YYREEE (reference sequence). Trimming took off 2 bases at V and 5 bases at J, with 11 bases between the two ends. The sequenced sample was peripheral blood. The rearrangement uses TRBV5-4 and TRBJ2-7; D possibly corresponds to TRBD1 (5 bases). This receptor was identified in a human donor in a cohort sampled during active COVID-19. The CDR3 region is CASSFRVSHEQYF. The CDR3 DNA reads as TGTGCCAGCAGCTTCAGGGTAAGCCACGAGCAGTACTTC.